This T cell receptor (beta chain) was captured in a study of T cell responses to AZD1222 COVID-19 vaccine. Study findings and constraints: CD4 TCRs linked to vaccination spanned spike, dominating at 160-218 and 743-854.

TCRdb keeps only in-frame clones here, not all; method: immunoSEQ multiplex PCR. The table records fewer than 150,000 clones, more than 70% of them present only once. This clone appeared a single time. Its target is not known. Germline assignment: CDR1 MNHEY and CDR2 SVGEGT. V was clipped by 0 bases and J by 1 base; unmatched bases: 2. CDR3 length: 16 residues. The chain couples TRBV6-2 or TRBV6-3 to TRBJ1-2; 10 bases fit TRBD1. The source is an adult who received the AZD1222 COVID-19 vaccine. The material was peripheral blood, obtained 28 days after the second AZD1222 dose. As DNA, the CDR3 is TGTGCCAGCAGTTACTCCGGGACAGGGGTTAACTATGGCTACACCTTC. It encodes CASSYSGTGVNYGYTF.